The next 12 T cell receptor beta chains were all read from a single sample in a study of cytomegalovirus exposure and HLA in healthy donors. This PCR relied on a set of 60 Vbeta primers and 13 Jbeta primers. Assay used: immunoSEQ multiplex PCR; TCRdb lists only in-frame clones, some missing. The profile shows about 63,000 clones, roughly 84% of them singletons. The sample was PBMCs. Receptors originate from a woman aged 25 to 39 in good health and CMV-seronegative.

This chain links TRBV6-4 with TRBJ1-1, with D possibly matching TRBD1 (6 bases). V gave up 7 bases and J gave up 6 bases, with 12 bases separating them. The CDR3 runs to 12 residues. CDR1 is MRHNA, CDR2 SNTAGT, per germline. As DNA, the CDR3 is TGTGCCAGCAACGGACAGAGCTCTGAAGCTTTCTTT. This gives the protein CASNGQSSEAFF.

The CDR3 DNA reads TGTGCCATCAGTGAGTCAGACAGGGCTTCCTACAATGAGCAGTTCTTC. It translates to CAISESDRASYNEQFF. This chain connects TRBV10-3 to TRBJ2-1; 7 bases fit TRBD1. CDR3 length: 16 residues. The trim removed 0 bases at V and 1 base at J, leaving 3 bases unmatched. The germline V gene encodes CDR1 ENHRY and CDR2 SYGVKD.

This clone occurred a few times. The rearrangement uses TRBV6-1 and TRBJ1-4; D possibly corresponds to TRBD1 (5 bases). Trimming took off 3 bases at V and 0 bases at J, with 14 bases between the two ends. The CDR3 extends over 17 amino acids. Per germline, CDR1 MNHNS and CDR2 SASEGT. As DNA, the CDR3 is TGTGCCAGCAGTGATCTTCGACAGAAAGCAACTAATGAAAAACTGTTTTTT. This gives the protein CASSDLRQKATNEKLFF.

V gene TRBV6-4 combines with J gene TRBJ1-1; possibly TRBD1 for D (5 bases). Germline assignment: CDR1 MRHNA and CDR2 SNTAGT. The V end was cut by 10 bases, the J end by 1 base, with 10 bases between. This CDR3 is built from 12 residues. CDR3 amino acids: CATKGQNTEAFF. The CDR3 nucleotides are TGTGCCACCAAAGGACAGAACACTGAAGCTTTCTTT.

V gene TRBV19 combines with J gene TRBJ1-4, with 10 bases aligning to TRBD1. J gave up 7 bases and V 7 bases, and 6 bases lay outside the gene matches. Germline values: CDR1 LNHDA, CDR2 SQIVND (reference sequence). The CDR3 is 14 amino acids. In DNA form, the CDR3 reads TGTGCCAGTATCCGGACAGGGGGAAGTGAAAAACTGTTTTTT. Translating it yields CASIRTGGSEKLFF.

This clone was observed a few times. The gene calls are TRBV4-3 and TRBJ2-1; 9 bases agree with TRBD2. Unmatched junction bases numbered 7, after V lost 0 bases and J lost 10 bases. From germline, CDR1 is LGHNA and CDR2 YSLEER. The CDR3 consists of 15 residues. The CDR3 is CASSQDLRGGSEQFF. The CDR3 DNA sequence: TGCGCCAGCAGCCAAGATTTGCGGGGGGGTAGCGAGCAGTTCTTC.

This chain links TRBV30 with TRBJ2-5, with 8 bases aligning to TRBD2. V shed 5 bases and J 4 bases; nucleotides not matched to a gene: 9. CDR1 and CDR2 from the germline V gene are GTSNPN and SVGIG (reference sequence). The CDR3 length is 14 residues. The CDR3 nucleotides read TGTGCCTGGGGCCCCTCGGCGGGGGGAGAGACCCAGTACTTC. It is translated as CAWGPSAGGETQYF.

J is TRBJ2-3 and V is TRBV7-9; a weak D match, TRBD2 (7 bases). Germline V lookup: CDR1 SEHNR, CDR2 FQNEAQ (reference sequence). CDR3 size: 16 residues. The V gene lost 5 bases and the J gene lost 5 bases, with 20 bases spanning the gap. The CDR3 coding sequence is TGTGCCAGCAGCCCTAGACTTGGGGGGGCGCAAGATACGCAGTATTTT. Protein product: CASSPRLGGAQDTQYF.

The chain uses TRBV6-1 and TRBJ1-1; no clear D gene. The germline CDR1 and CDR2 sequences are MNHNS and SASEGT. CDR3 length equals 14 residues. The V gene lost 6 bases and the J gene lost 0 bases, with 11 bases spanning the gap. CDR3 sequence reads: CASSETGLNTEAFF. The CDR3 DNA reads TGTGCCAGCAGCGAGACGGGATTGAACACTGAAGCTTTCTTT.

The genes are TRBV29-1 and TRBJ2-3; 12 bases agree with TRBD1. V trimming: 1 base; J trimming: 0 bases; junction bases outside the gene matches: 14. Germline lookup yields CDR1 SQVTM and CDR2 ANQGSEA. The CDR3 is 20 amino acids. CDR3 DNA sequence: TGCAGCGTTGAAGGTTGGGACAGGGGGCACAGCGGCCTTAGCACAGATACGCAGTATTTT. The encoded protein is CSVEGWDRGHSGLSTDTQYF.

This clone was counted a single time. The chain carries TRBV11-2 and TRBJ1-1; 7 bases are a match to TRBD1. Germline V gene lookup returns CDR1 SGHAT and CDR2 FQNNGV. V lost 0 bases and J lost 5; bases outside the gene matches: 6. The CDR3 length is 15 residues. The CDR3 DNA reads as TGTGCCAGCAGCTTAGATCCAGGGGGGAGGACTGAAGCTTTCTTT. Its translation: CASSLDPGGRTEAFF.

The chain has TRBV27 and TRBJ1-2; possible D gene TRBD1, 5 bases. V was pared by 8 bases and J by 1 base, with 14 bases between. Germline CDR1 reads MNHEY; CDR2 reads SMNVEV (reference sequence). The CDR3 covers 14 residues. The chain's CDR3 is CASGWRGSNYGYTF. DNA of the CDR3: TGTGCCAGCGGTTGGAGGGGCAGTAACTATGGCTACACCTTC.